This TCR beta chain was identified during a study of blood T cell repertoires in COVID-19. The germline V gene has CDR1 LNHDA and CDR2 SQIVND (reference sequence). The CDR3 runs to 14 residues. The germline V and J ends were trimmed by 6 bases and 2 bases, with 12 bases remaining between them. Libraries were prepared by immunoSEQ multiplex PCR; TCRdb keeps only in-frame clonotypes and omits some of them. The repertoire consists of hundreds of thousands of clones, with 87% occurring once and the leading ten covering about 2.3%. V and J are TRBV19 and TRBJ2-3; D possibly corresponds to TRBD1 (6 bases). Sequenced input: peripheral blood. This TCR was sampled from a woman aged 60-75 years with COVID-19, enrolled during active disease. The CDR3 sequence is CASRQGFYTDTQYF. In DNA, the CDR3 is TGTGCCAGTAGGCAGGGGTTCTACACAGATACGCAGTATTTT.